This TCR beta chain comes out of a study of blood T cell repertoires in COVID-19. As for the study in general: The United States, Italy and Spain were the sources of the acute and convalescent COVID-19 samples.

Ages ranged from about 18 to 89 years, with residence in about two dozen US areas. Repertoires were generated with immunoSEQ multiplex PCR, while TCRdb's copy carries only in-frame clones and drops some. Counted here are 300,000 to 350,000 clones, almost 90% occurring once; the ten biggest clones make up around 4.3%. Input material: PBMCs or T cells enriched from blood (not recorded which). The TCR sequence derives from a woman younger than 35 with acute COVID-19.

CDR3 bases: TGCGCCAGCAGCTTGAGAGAACAGGGGGTGGGGTACAATTCACCCCTCCACTTT. Its translation: CASSLREQGVGYNSPLHF. This rearrangement joins TRBV5-1 to TRBJ1-6, with 8 bases aligning to TRBD1. Germline CDR1 SGHRS, CDR2 YFSETQ. V was clipped by 1 base and J by 7 bases; unmatched bases: 13. The CDR3 runs to 18 residues.